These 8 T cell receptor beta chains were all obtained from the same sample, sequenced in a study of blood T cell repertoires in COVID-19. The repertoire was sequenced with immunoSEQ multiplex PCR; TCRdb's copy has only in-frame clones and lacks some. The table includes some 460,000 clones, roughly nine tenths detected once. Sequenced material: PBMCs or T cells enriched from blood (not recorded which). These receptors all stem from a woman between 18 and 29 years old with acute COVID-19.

DNA for the CDR3: TGTGCCAGCGCTGCGGGGACCTCCTACAATGAGCAGTTCTTC. The encoded protein is CASAAGTSYNEQFF. The chain couples TRBV7-9 to TRBJ2-1, with a tentative D call TRBD2 (6 bases). V was trimmed by 8 bases and J by 0 bases, leaving 11 bases between them. Germline CDR1 and CDR2: SEHNR and FQNEAQ (reference sequence). This CDR3 is 14 amino acids long.

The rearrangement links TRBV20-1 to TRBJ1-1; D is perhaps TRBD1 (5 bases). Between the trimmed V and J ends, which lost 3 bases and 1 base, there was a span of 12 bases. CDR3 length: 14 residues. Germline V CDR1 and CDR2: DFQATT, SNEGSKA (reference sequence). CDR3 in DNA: TGCAGTGCTAGTAGGGCAGGGCGGAACACTGAAGCTTTCTTT. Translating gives CSASRAGRNTEAFF.

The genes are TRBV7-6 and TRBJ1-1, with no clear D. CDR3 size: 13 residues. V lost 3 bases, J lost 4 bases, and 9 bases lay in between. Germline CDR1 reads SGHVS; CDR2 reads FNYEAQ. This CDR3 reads CASSFGLGTEAFF. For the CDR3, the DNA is TGTGCCAGCAGCTTCGGACTAGGCACTGAAGCTTTCTTT.

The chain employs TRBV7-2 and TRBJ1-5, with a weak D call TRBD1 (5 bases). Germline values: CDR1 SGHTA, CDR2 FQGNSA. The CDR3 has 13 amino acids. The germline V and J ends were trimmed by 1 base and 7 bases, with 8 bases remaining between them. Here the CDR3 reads CASSLDRYQPQHF. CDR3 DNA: TGTGCCAGCAGCTTAGACAGGTACCAGCCCCAGCATTTT.

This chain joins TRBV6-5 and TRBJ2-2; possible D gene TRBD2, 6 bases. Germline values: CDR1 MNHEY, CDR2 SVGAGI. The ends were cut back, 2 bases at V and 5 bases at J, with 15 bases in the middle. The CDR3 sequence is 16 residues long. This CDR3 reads CASSYTRAAGTGELFF. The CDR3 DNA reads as TGTGCCAGCAGTTACACCCGGGCCGCGGGGACCGGGGAGCTGTTTTTT.

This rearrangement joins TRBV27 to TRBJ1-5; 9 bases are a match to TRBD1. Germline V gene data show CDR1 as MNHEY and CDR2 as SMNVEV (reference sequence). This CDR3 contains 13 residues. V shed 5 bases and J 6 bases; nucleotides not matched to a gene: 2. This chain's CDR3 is CASSPQGAQPQHF. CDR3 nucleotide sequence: TGTGCCAGCAGTCCACAGGGGGCTCAGCCCCAGCATTTT.

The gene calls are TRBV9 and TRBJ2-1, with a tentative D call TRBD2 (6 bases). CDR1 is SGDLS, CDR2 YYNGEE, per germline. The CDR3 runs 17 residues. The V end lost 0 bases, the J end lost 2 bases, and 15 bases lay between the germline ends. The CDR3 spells CASSVVPIGGTYNEQFF. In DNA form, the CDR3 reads TGTGCCAGCAGCGTAGTTCCCATTGGCGGGACCTACAATGAGCAGTTCTTC.

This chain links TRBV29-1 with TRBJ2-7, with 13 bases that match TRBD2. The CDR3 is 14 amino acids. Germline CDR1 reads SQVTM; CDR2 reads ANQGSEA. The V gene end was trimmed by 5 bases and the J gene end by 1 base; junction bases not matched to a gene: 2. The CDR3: CSVTTSGGSYEQYF. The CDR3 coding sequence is TGCAGCGTTACGACTAGCGGGGGGTCCTACGAGCAGTACTTC.